This paragraph reports one T cell receptor beta chain. Its antigen is unknown. Base qualities are not provided; no much larger clone lies one nucleotide away. Reading the germline V gene (reference sequence) gives CDR1 GTSNPN and CDR2 SVGIG. The CDR3 numbers 14 residues from cysteine through phenylalanine. Left in the record is the CDR3 DNA by itself, 42 bases read in frame from the first base. The junction carries 10 bases between V and J, which are trimmed by 1 base and 1 base respectively. The data were obtained in a study of T cells in Graves' hyperthyroidism and ophthalmopathy (dated by TCRdb to the late 2010s). Describing the broader study: Peripheral blood was sampled at the time of initial diagnosis, prior to any treatment. A discovery cohort of about a hundred patients, roughly 40 with Graves' ophthalmopathy and more than 55 with stable Graves' hyperthyroidism, was used to find distinguishing TCR V-J signatures. Following sampling, methimazole starting at 30 mg daily was given to hyperthyroidism patients, and high-dose intravenous methylprednisolone was given to ophthalmopathy patients. The approximately 98 discovery patients were randomly divided into training and test sets at a 7:3 ratio. According to the paper, TCR Vbeta CDR3 sequencing was carried out on some 140 peripheral blood samples, which came from approximately 41 ophthalmopathy, 80 or so hyperthyroidism and 17 progressor patients. Prospective prediction of ophthalmopathy was tested in an independent validation cohort consisting of 18 to 20 hyperthyroidism patients and some 16 patients who later progressed to ophthalmopathy. The study also compared thyroid tissue and blood T-cell repertoires from 5 to 7 Graves' hyperthyroidism patients.

Graves' hyperthyroidism was defined as stable when no progression to ophthalmopathy occurred over 18 months of follow-up. Hyperthyroidism patients were newly diagnosed, had a disease duration of under 2 months, and were aged 18 to 65 years. The study excluded patients with uncontrolled infections, other autoimmune diseases, pregnancy or lactation. Clinical symptoms, serum thyroxine and TRAb, thyroid ultrasound, and orbital computed tomography formed the basis for the diagnoses. Ficoll-Paque density gradient centrifugation was used to isolate PBMCs from approximately 10 ml of fresh peripheral blood. Total RNA was extracted using Trizol reagent, and RNA quality was assessed on an Agilent 2100 Bioanalyzer. What the authors observed across the whole study: Most expanded thyroid clonotypes (frequency above 0.001) were also detected in blood, a finding suggesting that blood repertoires may reflect thyroid immune responses. No statistical method was used to fix the sample size in advance, and group allocation was not hidden from the investigators. A 13 V-J signature model separated ophthalmopathy from stable hyperthyroidism, with 87.88% sensitivity and about 81% specificity in cross-validation and 80%/75% in testing. In validation, progression to ophthalmopathy was predicted by the model with 65% to 71% sensitivity and under 85% specificity, a median of roughly 6.4 months before onset.

Amplification of TCR beta CDR3 regions was carried out from RNA transcripts. A first-round RT-PCR of the TCR CDR3 used the HTBI primer set with the Qiagen OneStep RT-PCR kit. Libraries were constructed in a second round of multiplex PCR, after which size selection and purification were performed. The libraries were sequenced on an Illumina HiSeq2000 using paired-end 100 bp reads. The paper's processing steps were these. SOAPnuke was used to process the raw data, removing reads that contained adapters or uncalled bases, had a mean Phred below 15, or lacked an exact match to the constant primer or identifier. COPE v1.2.5 was used to merge the high-quality paired reads, and each unique nucleotide sequence was defined as a clonotype. MiTCR v1.1 was used to align clonotypes to the IMGT TRBV, TRBD and TRBJ reference segments. The analysis included only V-J combinations with a frequency above 0.0001, which together covered 98% to 99.2% of the repertoires. A TCS score was defined as the ratio of F50 (clonal expansion) to E x V (chaos), with BLOSUM62-based TCRdist applied between CDR3 peptides within each V-J. Welch's t-statistics and random forest reduced some 510 V-J features to some 14, which were used in a naive Bayes classifier (R e1071). TCRdb reran the public reads through fastp at Q25 and MiXCR, keeping productive beta chains. Here each entry gathers all rows of one CDR3 protein and keeps the most common genes and DNA. TCRdb, rather than the study authors, made the V and J calls. The sample yields some 400,000 distinct CDR3 sequences; about a fifth were counted once. Of the sample, around 4% is held by the ten largest clones.

The clonotype comes from a woman younger than 35 with Graves' hyperthyroidism. Material: blood. The chain employs TRBV30 and TRBJ1-1, with a tentative D gene TRBD1 over 6 matching bases. The CDR3 region: CAWSGGGGNTEAFF. The DNA is TGTGCCTGGAGTGGGGGGGGCGGGAACACTGAAGCTTTCTTT.